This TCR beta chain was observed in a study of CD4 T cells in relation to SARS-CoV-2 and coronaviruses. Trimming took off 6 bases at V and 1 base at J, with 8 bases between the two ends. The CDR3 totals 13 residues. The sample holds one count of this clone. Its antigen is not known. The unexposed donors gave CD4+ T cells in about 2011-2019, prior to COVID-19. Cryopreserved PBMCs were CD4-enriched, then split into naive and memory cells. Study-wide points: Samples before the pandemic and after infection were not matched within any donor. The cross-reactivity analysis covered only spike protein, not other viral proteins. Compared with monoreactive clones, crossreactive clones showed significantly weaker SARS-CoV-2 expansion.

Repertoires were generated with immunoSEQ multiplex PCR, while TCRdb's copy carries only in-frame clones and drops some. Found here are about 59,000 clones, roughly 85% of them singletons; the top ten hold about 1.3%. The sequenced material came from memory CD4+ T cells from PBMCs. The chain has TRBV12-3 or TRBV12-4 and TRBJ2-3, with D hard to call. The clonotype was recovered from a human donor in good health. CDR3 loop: CASRTTRTDTQYF. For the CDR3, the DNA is TGTGCCAGCAGAACTACCCGCACAGATACGCAGTATTTT.